The 5 T cell receptor beta chains below all came from one sample that was sequenced in a study of shared clonotypes between healthy human individuals. Assay used: immunoSEQ multiplex PCR; TCRdb lists only in-frame clones, some missing. The sample has 2 million or so clones; roughly 96% are singletons. Sequencing was done on a sample of naive CD4+ T cells sorted from blood. Documented subset: CD45RA+ positively selected. The receptors were gathered from a young man in good health.

This chain uses TRBV28 with TRBJ2-2; 12 bases fit TRBD1. The CDR3 runs 16 residues. CDR1 is MDHEN, CDR2 SYDVKM, per germline. The ends lost 6 bases at V and 4 bases at J; junction bases unmatched: 6. The DNA for the CDR3 is TGTGCCAGCAGACCGGGGGGACAGGGGGCCACCGGGGAGCTGTTTTTT. It yields the protein CASRPGGQGATGELFF.

Turning to this clone: Other DNA sequences in the same sample also yield this CDR3. The V gene is TRBV29-1, the J gene TRBJ1-1, with 8 bases that match TRBD1. Germline V CDR1 and CDR2: SQVTM, ANQGSEA. The CDR3 consists of 12 residues. V lost 7 bases and J lost 5; bases outside the gene matches: 6. CDR3 sequence (DNA): TGCAGCGGCGGACAGGGTGATACTGAAGCTTTCTTT. Protein product: CSGGQGDTEAFF. The full variable domain, with the rest looked up from reference TRBV29-1 and TRBJ1-1, is SAVISQKPSRDICQRGTSLTIQCQVDSQVTMMFWYRQQPGQSLTLIATANQGSEATYESGFVIDKFPISRPNLTFSTLTVSNMSPEDSSIYLCSGGQGDTEAFFGQGTRLTVV.

V usage is TRBV7-9 and J usage is TRBJ2-7; the D gene is possibly TRBD2 (5 bases). This CDR3 has 15 residues. The V gene lost 4 bases and the J gene lost 2 bases, with 15 bases spanning the gap. Per the germline V gene, CDR1 is SEHNR and CDR2 is FQNEAQ (reference sequence). The DNA of the CDR3 is TGTGCCAGCAGCTCGAGGGTACAGAGGCCCTACGAGCAGTACTTC. It encodes CASSSRVQRPYEQYF.

The V gene is TRBV6-5, the J gene TRBJ2-7; 14 bases line up with TRBD2. V lost 4 bases, J lost 0 bases, and 2 bases stayed unmatched. Germline CDR1 is MNHEY and CDR2 is SVGAGI. The CDR3 is 16 amino acids. The chain's CDR3 is CASSFGTSGSSYEQYF. The CDR3 DNA sequence: TGTGCCAGCAGTTTTGGGACTAGCGGGAGCTCCTACGAGCAGTACTTC.

The V call is TRBV5-6, the J call TRBJ1-2; D remains ambiguous. V was shortened by 6 bases and J by 6 bases, with 15 bases between the two germline ends. This CDR3 has 13 residues. Germline lookup yields CDR1 SGHDT and CDR2 YYEEEE. The chain's CDR3 is CASTREVGNGYTF. In DNA, the CDR3 is TGTGCCAGCACCCGGGAGGTCGGCAATGGCTACACCTTC.